The 10 T cell receptor beta chains reported below all come from one sample, sequenced in a study of cytomegalovirus exposure and HLA in healthy donors. PCR amplification relied on 60 Vbeta primers (plus 13 Jbeta primers). TCRdb's table, derived via immunoSEQ multiplex PCR, lists solely in-frame clones and lacks some. The data show 100,000 to 150,000 clones, with 60% to 85% seen just once and 1.8% held by the top ten. Sequenced material: PBMCs. Source of these receptors: a female donor in good health and CMV-seropositive.

In its sample, this clone was seen a few times. This chain uses TRBV6-5 with TRBJ1-2, with TRBD1 matching over 7 bases. The CDR3 loop spans 16 amino acids. Germline V CDR1 and CDR2: MNHEY, SVGAGI. V gave up 0 bases and J gave up 1 base; unmatched junction bases: 5. The CDR3 region is CASSYSGRDSNYGYTF. CDR3 in DNA: TGTGCCAGCAGTTACTCCGGCCGGGACAGTAACTATGGCTACACCTTC.

The CDR3 loop reads CASSDGAGGPVEQYF. The CDR3, as DNA: TGCGCCAGCAGTGACGGGGCGGGGGGGCCAGTCGAGCAGTACTTC. V gene TRBV10-1 combines with J gene TRBJ2-7; 9 bases align to TRBD2. The CDR3 contains 15 residues. V shed 3 bases and J 6 bases; nucleotides not matched to a gene: 9. Germline assignment: CDR1 WNHNN and CDR2 SYGVQD (reference sequence).

This chain links TRBV7-2 with TRBJ2-3, with 8 positions matching TRBD2. This CDR3 is 14 amino acids long. V gave up 5 bases and J gave up 4 bases; unmatched junction bases: 5. The germline CDR1 and CDR2 sequences are SGHTA and FQGNSA. CDR3 amino acids: CASSRSGSSDTQYF. For the CDR3, the DNA is TGTGCCAGCAGCCGGAGCGGGAGTTCAGATACGCAGTATTTT.

This clone is a singleton in its sample. CDR3 loop: CASRSTFTQYF. Written as DNA, the CDR3 is TGTGCCAGCAGGAGCACGTTTACGCAGTATTTT. The chain combines TRBV2 with TRBJ2-3; D not resolved. CDR3 length: 11 amino acids. Germline loops: CDR1 SNHLY, CDR2 FYNNEI. V lost 6 bases and J lost 8, with 9 bases in between.

The V call is TRBV20-1, the J call TRBJ2-7; tentatively, D is TRBD1 (5 bases). Trimming took 2 bases from V and 7 from J, leaving 9 bases between them. The CDR3 loop spans 11 amino acids. CDR1 and CDR2 from the germline V gene are DFQATT and SNEGSKA (reference sequence). CDR3 bases: TGCAGTGCTAGACAGGGTCGTGAGCAGTACTTC. It is translated as CSARQGREQYF.

The chain couples TRBV2 to TRBJ2-5, with 8 bases that match TRBD1. This CDR3 is 15 amino acids long. J was trimmed by 5 bases and V by 4 bases; bases with no gene match: 9. Germline CDR1 SNHLY, CDR2 FYNNEI. For the CDR3, the DNA is TGTGCCAGCAGTGGAGGGACAGGAACTCGGGAGACCCAGTACTTC. It specifies CASSGGTGTRETQYF.

This clone appeared a few times. V is TRBV5-4 and J is TRBJ2-3; no clear D gene. Trimming removed 0 bases from V and 2 bases from J, with 7 bases in between. The CDR3 totals 14 residues. Per the germline V gene, CDR1 is SGHNT and CDR2 is YYREEE (reference sequence). DNA for the CDR3: TGTGCCAGCAGCTTGGAAGCGTACACAGATACGCAGTATTTT. It translates to CASSLEAYTDTQYF.

The chain employs TRBV18 and TRBJ1-5; D unresolved. The CDR3 loop spans 16 amino acids. The germline CDR1 and CDR2 sequences are KGHSH and LQKENI. Trimming pared 6 bases from V and 6 bases from J, leaving 21 bases between. The CDR3 loop reads CASSPTAVGSGQPQHF. The CDR3 DNA sequence: TGTGCCAGCTCGCCCACGGCGGTCGGATCGGGTCAGCCCCAGCATTTT.

The rearrangement links TRBV5-1 to TRBJ2-7; 8 bases match TRBD2. This CDR3 spans 15 amino acids. The trim removed 0 bases at V and 3 bases at J, leaving 5 bases unmatched. The germline CDR1 and CDR2 sequences are SGHRS and YFSETQ. This CDR3 is CASSLVSGTFYEQYF. The CDR3 nucleotides are TGCGCCAGCAGCTTGGTTAGCGGGACTTTCTACGAGCAGTACTTC.

The V and J genes are TRBV7-6 and TRBJ2-7; 10 positions agree with TRBD2. The germline V gene encodes CDR1 SGHVS and CDR2 FNYEAQ. The V gene end was trimmed by 5 bases and the J gene end by 6 bases; junction bases not matched to a gene: 13. The CDR3 loop spans 16 amino acids. CDR3 bases: TGTGCCAGCAGCCTGACCTCGCTAGCGGGGGCGGGCGAGCAGTACTTC. Amino acids: CASSLTSLAGAGEQYF.